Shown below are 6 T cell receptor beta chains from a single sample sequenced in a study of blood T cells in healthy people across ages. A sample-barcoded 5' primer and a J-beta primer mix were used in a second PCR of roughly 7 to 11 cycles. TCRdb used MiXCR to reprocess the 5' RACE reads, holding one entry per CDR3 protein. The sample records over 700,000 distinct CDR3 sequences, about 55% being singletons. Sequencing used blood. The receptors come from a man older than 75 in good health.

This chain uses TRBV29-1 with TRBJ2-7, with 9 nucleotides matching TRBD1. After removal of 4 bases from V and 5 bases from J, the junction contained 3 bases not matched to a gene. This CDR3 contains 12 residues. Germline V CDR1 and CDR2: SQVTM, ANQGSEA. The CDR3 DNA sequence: TGCAGCGTTGTAACAGGGGGCAACGAGCAGTACTTC. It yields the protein CSVVTGGNEQYF.

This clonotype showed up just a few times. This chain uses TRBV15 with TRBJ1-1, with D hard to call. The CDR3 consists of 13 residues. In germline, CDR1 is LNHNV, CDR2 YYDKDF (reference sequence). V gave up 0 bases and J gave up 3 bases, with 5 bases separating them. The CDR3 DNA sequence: TGTGCCACCAGCAGAGACGGGGACACTGAAGCTTTCTTT. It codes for CATSRDGDTEAFF.

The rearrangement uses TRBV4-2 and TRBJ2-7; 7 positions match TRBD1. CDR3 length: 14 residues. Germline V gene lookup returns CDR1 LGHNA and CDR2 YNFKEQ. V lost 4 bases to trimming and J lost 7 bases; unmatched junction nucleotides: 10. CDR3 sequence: CASSPLGAQGEQYF. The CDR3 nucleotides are TGTGCCAGCAGCCCCCTGGGGGCACAGGGGGAGCAGTACTTC.

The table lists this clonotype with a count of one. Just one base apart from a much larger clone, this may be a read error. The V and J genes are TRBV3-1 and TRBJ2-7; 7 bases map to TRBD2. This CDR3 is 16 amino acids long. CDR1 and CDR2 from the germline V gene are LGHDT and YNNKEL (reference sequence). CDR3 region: CASSQDRGSLSYELYF. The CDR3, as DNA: TGTGCCAGCAGCCAAGATCGCGGGAGCCTTTCCTACGAGCTGTACTTC.

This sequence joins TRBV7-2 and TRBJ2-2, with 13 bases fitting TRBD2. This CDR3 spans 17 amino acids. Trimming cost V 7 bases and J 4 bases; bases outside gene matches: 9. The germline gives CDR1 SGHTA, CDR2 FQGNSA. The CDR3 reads CASTPITSGRGTGELFF. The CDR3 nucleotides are TGTGCCAGCACCCCAATTACTAGCGGGAGGGGCACCGGGGAGCTGTTTTTT.

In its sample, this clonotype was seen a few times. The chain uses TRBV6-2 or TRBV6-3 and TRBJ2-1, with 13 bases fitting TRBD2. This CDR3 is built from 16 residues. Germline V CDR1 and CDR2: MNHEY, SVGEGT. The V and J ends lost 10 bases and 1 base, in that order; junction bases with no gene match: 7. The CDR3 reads CATGTSGTSSYNEQFF. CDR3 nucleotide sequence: TGTGCCACAGGGACTAGCGGGACCTCATCCTACAATGAGCAGTTCTTC.